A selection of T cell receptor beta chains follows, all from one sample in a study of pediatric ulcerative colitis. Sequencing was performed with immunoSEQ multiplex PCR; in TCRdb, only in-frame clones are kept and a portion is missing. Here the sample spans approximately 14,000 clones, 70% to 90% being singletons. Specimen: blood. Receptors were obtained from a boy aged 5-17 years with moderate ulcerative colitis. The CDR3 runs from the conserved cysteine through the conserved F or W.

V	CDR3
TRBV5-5	CASSFPGPRTEAFF
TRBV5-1	CASSLGYTYNEQFF
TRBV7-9	CASSSDRGRTDTQYF
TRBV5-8	CASSLGDRSYNSPLHF
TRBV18	CASSPLPLGAFSNF
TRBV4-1	CASSPPRDRDSGANVLTF
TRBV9	CASSSSLAVNTEAFF
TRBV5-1	CASSSISIQETQYF
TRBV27	CASSSQGAGETQYF
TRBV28	CASLEGALGYTF
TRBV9	CASSVDWDYRYNEQFF
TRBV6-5	CASWQGNTGELFF
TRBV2	CASTGTTQETQYF
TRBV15	CATSREGLYEQYF
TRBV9	CASTPMAAQSSYNEQFF
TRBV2	CASRPEASGYF
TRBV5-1	CASSWSGTDYEQYF
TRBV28	CASSPGLIYNEQFF
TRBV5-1	CASSHFRGAETQYF
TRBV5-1	CASSATGPTIGEQYF
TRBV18	CASSPRDRSSYEQYF
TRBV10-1	CATDTNEKLFF
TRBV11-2	CASSPPVGRIHTGELFF
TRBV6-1	CASSTTTGGFYGYTF
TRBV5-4	CASSLQGSYEQYF
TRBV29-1	CSARDRSTYEQYF
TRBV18	CASSYRQNTEAFF
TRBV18	CASSPGGGDSGGEKLFF
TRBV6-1	CASSDSSAAQETQYF
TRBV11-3	CASSLVTGQIETQYF
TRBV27	CASSSTMKGETQYF
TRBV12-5	CASGLVPRTGELFF
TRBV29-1	CSVEVGLAGKPDNEQFF
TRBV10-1	CASSESGGRIPFF
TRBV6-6	CASSGTSGGTDTQYF
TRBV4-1	CASSQADRGPIRNEQYF
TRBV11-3	CASSTPGGFPIQEEQFF
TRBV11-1	CASSNSQPGTEAFF
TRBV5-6	CASSTGLAGAEQFF
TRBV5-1	CASSLAWDQETQYF
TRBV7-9	CASRIRDHETQYF
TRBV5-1	CASSPRQANYEQYF
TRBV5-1	CASSPVGGDTEAFF
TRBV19	CASTTPGGQPQHF
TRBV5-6	CASSLRLGVYEQYF
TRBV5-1	CASSLAAGFNEQFF
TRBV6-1	CASSERGRTYEQYF
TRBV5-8	CASSRDPETQYF
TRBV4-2	CASSPRDRGFNSEKLFF
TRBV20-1	CSAPQGDEQYF
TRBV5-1	CASSFSGPHTNEKLFF
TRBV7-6	CASSLTESDTQYF
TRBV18	CASSPRDSLNTEAFF
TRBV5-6	CASSAARAGQETQYF
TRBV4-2	CASSQDQPGGGGYNEQFF
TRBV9	CASSVDPTGEWTQYF
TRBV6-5	CASSYASGSRRETQYF
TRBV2	CASKRRTSGRPTDTQYF
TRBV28	CASSLVNTEAFF